This T cell receptor beta chain was recovered during a study of tumor and adjacent non-tumor tissue in lung cancer. Study details: The cohort had about a dozen adenocarcinoma, a couple of squamous cell and 1 small cell patients. Patients were aged roughly 30 to 76, about 10 men and roughly 5 women, stage I to III. Study observations and caveats: Tumor TCR diversity, when higher, was linked to shorter survival.

This CDR3 has 14 residues. Trimming stripped 4 bases from V and 2 bases from J, with 11 bases between. The V gene's germline CDR1 is SGHRS and CDR2 YFSETQ. A modified ARM-PCR protocol with three rounds of nested PCR amplified TCRbeta. TCRdb itself ran the multiplex PCR reads through MiXCR, one entry per CDR3 protein. The sample shows about 68,000 distinct CDR3 sequences, 55% to 75% of them seen only once. The template was RNA from unsorted bulk tissue. The table lists this clonotype with many counts. No antigen is known for it. The gene calls are TRBV5-1 and TRBJ2-3, with D perhaps matching TRBD1 (6 bases). Sequencing input: lung tumor tissue. The TCR was taken from a man aged 50-60 years with non-small cell lung cancer. This CDR3 reads CASSPGQTTDTQYF. The CDR3 region has the DNA TGCGCCAGCAGCCCTGGACAGACCACAGATACGCAGTATTTT.